This is a list of T cell receptor beta chains from one sample in a study of blood T cell repertoires in COVID-19. Here immunoSEQ multiplex PCR was the method, and the copy in TCRdb shows in-frame clones only, minus some. Here the sample spans under 350,000 clones, roughly 85% being singletons. Sequenced: peripheral blood. Receptor source: a human donor in a cohort sampled during active COVID-19. Each CDR3 is given with its conserved first and last residue. D genes are given only for firm matches. Not every row has a clone size; where given, it reads once, few, many or a size class.

V	J	D	size	CDR3	DNA
TRBV7-9	TRBJ1-1	.	once	CASRETGFAEAFF	TGTGCCAGCAGGGAGACAGGTTTCGCTGAAGCTTTCTTT
TRBV3-1/TRBV3-2	TRBJ1-1	.	.	CASSQFLADINTEAFF	TGTGCCAGCAGCCAATTCTTGGCCGACATCAATACTGAAGCTTTCTTT
TRBV10-3	TRBJ2-2	.	few	CAISEPNLRSTGELFF	TGTGCCATCAGTGAGCCAAACTTGAGGTCCACCGGGGAGCTGTTTTTT
TRBV5-8	TRBJ2-3	.	.	CASSALGGLADTQYF	TGTGCCAGCAGCGCCCTAGGGGGTTTGGCAGATACGCAGTATTTT
TRBV12-5	TRBJ1-1	.	.	CASGIGMTDRAFF	TGTGCTAGTGGGATAGGGATGACTGACAGAGCTTTCTTT
TRBV9	TRBJ1-2	.	once	CASSALHPQGGYTF	TGTGCCAGCAGCGCTTTACACCCCCAGGGTGGCTACACCTTC
TRBV11-2	TRBJ2-1	.	.	CASSWGGRNNEQFF	TGTGCCAGCAGCTGGGGCGGTAGAAACAATGAGCAGTTCTTC
TRBV15	TRBJ2-3	.	.	CATSRVGWGGPDTQYF	TGTGCCACCAGCAGAGTTGGGTGGGGGGGGCCAGATACGCAGTATTTT
TRBV4-2	TRBJ2-3	.	few	CASSSRGWADTQYF	TGTGCCAGCAGCTCCCGGGGATGGGCAGATACGCAGTATTTT
TRBV19	TRBJ2-7	TRBD2	.	CASSIEREGTDEQYF	TGTGCCAGTAGTATAGAAAGGGAGGGGACGGACGAGCAGTACTTC
TRBV2	TRBJ1-5	TRBD1	.	CASSTIGQVGNQPQHF	TGTGCCAGCAGTACCATAGGACAGGTAGGCAATCAGCCCCAGCATTTT
TRBV6-4	TRBJ2-7	TRBD1	.	CASSDEGADSPYPYEQYF	TGTGCCAGCAGTGACGAGGGGGCCGATTCACCTTACCCTTACGAGCAGTACTTC
TRBV5-5	TRBJ2-3	.	.	CASSFFQGRGTDTQYF	TGTGCCAGCAGCTTTTTTCAAGGACGGGGAACAGATACGCAGTATTTT
TRBV18	TRBJ1-6	TRBD1	.	CASSSRDRRNSPLHF	TGTGCCAGCTCATCCCGGGACAGGCGTAATTCACCCCTCCACTTT
TRBV19	TRBJ1-2	TRBD1	.	CASGRTGGLLVGYTF	TGTGCCAGCGGAAGGACAGGGGGTTTATTAGTTGGCTACACCTTC
TRBV3-1/TRBV3-2	TRBJ1-1	.	.	CASSQGLGNTEAFF	TGTGCCAGCAGCCAAGGACTGGGGAACACTGAAGCTTTCTTT
TRBV6-5	TRBJ2-1	TRBD2	.	CASIGTSGGQFF	TGTGCCAGCATTGGGACTAGCGGGGGGCAGTTCTTC
TRBV18	TRBJ1-4	TRBD1	few	CASSEIGTGAEKLFF	TGTGCCAGCTCGGAGATCGGCACAGGGGCCGAAAAACTGTTTTTT
TRBV30	TRBJ1-1	.	.	CAWSDRRDTEAFF	TGTGCCTGGAGTGACCGTCGGGACACTGAAGCTTTCTTT
TRBV3-1/TRBV3-2	TRBJ2-3	.	.	CASSQGGRWRRDTQYF	TGTGCCAGCAGCCAAGGTGGGAGGTGGCGTCGGGATACGCAGTATTTT
TRBV11-2	TRBJ1-1	.	.	CASSPDREAFF	TGTGCCAGCAGCCCCGACAGGGAAGCTTTCTTT
TRBV3-1/TRBV3-2	TRBJ1-4	TRBD1	.	CASTLRGGQGTNEKLFF	TGTGCCAGCACCCTCCGCGGGGGACAGGGAACTAATGAAAAACTGTTTTTT
TRBV2	TRBJ2-3	.	.	CASRPGGGLIDTQYF	TGTGCCAGCCGACCTGGGGGGGGGCTGATAGATACGCAGTATTTT
TRBV24-1	TRBJ1-5	.	few	CATSDATGSGQPQHF	TGTGCCACCAGTGATGCCACAGGGTCGGGTCAGCCCCAGCATTTT
TRBV5-1	TRBJ2-3	TRBD1	.	CASSSTDRGRDTQYF	TGCGCCAGCAGCTCAACCGACAGGGGGCGTGATACGCAGTATTTT
TRBV15	TRBJ2-3	TRBD2	.	CATSRGKTSGGADTQYF	TGTGCCACCAGCAGGGGGAAAACTAGCGGGGGAGCAGATACGCAGTATTTT
TRBV28	TRBJ2-1	TRBD1	.	CASSPAGTGGYNEQFF	TGTGCCAGCAGTCCCGCCGGGACAGGGGGCTACAATGAGCAGTTCTTC
TRBV10-2	TRBJ1-2	.	.	CASSISGGGGYGYTF	TGCGCCAGCAGTATTTCGGGGGGCGGCGGCTATGGCTACACCTTC
TRBV12-5	TRBJ1-1	TRBD1	.	CASGWGPGGTFF	TGTGCTAGTGGTTGGGGCCCAGGGGGAACTTTCTTT
TRBV6-5	TRBJ1-3	TRBD1	once	CATPGQGITIYF	TGTGCCACCCCGGGACAGGGGATTACCATATATTTT
TRBV7-9	TRBJ2-7	.	.	CAILDSGYYEQYF	TGTGCCATTCTTGACTCCGGATACTACGAGCAGTACTTC
TRBV19	TRBJ1-5	.	.	CASSIESGRQVGNQPQHF	TGTGCCAGTAGTATAGAATCGGGACGACAGGTGGGGAATCAGCCCCAGCATTTT
TRBV15	TRBJ1-5	.	.	CATSRGDQPQHF	TGTGCCACCAGCAGAGGAGATCAGCCCCAGCATTTT
TRBV6-5	TRBJ1-1	TRBD1	few	CASSYPQGATEAFF	TGTGCCAGCAGTTACCCCCAGGGGGCCACTGAAGCTTTCTTT
TRBV19	TRBJ1-3	TRBD1	.	CASSIRTGLGGNTIYF	TGTGCCAGTAGTATAAGGACAGGGCTTGGTGGAAACACCATATATTTT
TRBV6-5	TRBJ1-1	TRBD1	once	CASSSDRGRKAFF	TGTGCCAGCAGTTCCGACAGGGGGCGGAAAGCTTTCTTT
TRBV27	TRBJ1-2	.	.	CASSSSGRGVNGYTF	TGTGCCAGCAGTTCCTCAGGGAGGGGAGTTAATGGCTACACCTTC